This T cell receptor (beta chain) was retrieved from a study of T cells after yellow fever vaccination. MiXCR was run by TCRdb on the 5' RACE reads, yielding one entry per CDR3 protein. The repertoire holds 100,000 to 150,000 distinct CDR3 sequences, with under 8% as singletons. This clonotype appeared many times. V was shortened by 5 bases and J by 12 bases, with 14 bases between the two germline ends. The CDR3 spans 12 residues. Germline CDR1 is MNHEY and CDR2 is SMNVEV (reference sequence). The chain is built from TRBV27 and TRBJ2-1; D gene unclear. The clonotype comes from a man between 18 and 29 years old who received the YFV17D yellow fever vaccine. Source: CD4+ T cells sorted from PBMCs, taken roughly 10 days after the first yellow fever vaccination. The CDR3 nucleotides are TGTGCCAGCAGTGGCAACTACCTATCGCAGTTCTTC. Protein product: CASSGNYLSQFF.